This TCR beta chain was recorded in a study of cytomegalovirus exposure and HLA in healthy donors. Points from the study as a whole: HLA alleles were associated with around 17,000 TCR beta sequences in a later analysis at 0.05 false discovery rate. Analyses of presence and absence presupposed an approximately uniform sequencing depth across donors.

Germline V lookup: CDR1 LNHNV, CDR2 YYDKDF (reference sequence). This CDR3 has 16 residues. V was pared by 3 bases and J by 4 bases, with 4 bases of the junction left unmatched. This PCR relied on a set of 60 Vbeta primers and 13 Jbeta primers. Sequencing used immunoSEQ multiplex PCR; TCRdb keeps in-frame clones, though not all of them. The sample lists roughly 100,000 clones, roughly four fifths occurring once. Points on this clone: The antigen remains undetermined.

The clonotype was recovered from a woman in her forties or fifties in good health and CMV-seropositive. The specimen was PBMCs. V usage is TRBV15 and J usage is TRBJ2-1, with 12 bases that match TRBD2. In DNA, the CDR3 is TGTGCCACCAGCAGGGACGGGACTAGCGGGTACAATGAGCAGTTCTTC. It yields the protein CATSRDGTSGYNEQFF.